The 4 T cell receptor beta chains listed next were all sequenced from one sample in a study of blood T cells in healthy people across ages. The use of a sample-barcoded 5' primer and a J-beta primer mix characterized a second PCR of about 7 to 12 cycles. Via MiXCR, TCRdb re-called the 5' RACE reads, giving one row per CDR3 protein. The sample carries approximately 780,000 distinct CDR3 sequences, roughly 25% recorded once. These data also formed part of another study, on T cells of mothers and their children.

Material: blood. The receptors derive from a boy aged 5 to 17 in good health.

CDR3 residues: CASSQAPGTSENEQYF. In DNA form, the CDR3 reads TGCGCCAGCAGCCAGGCCCCCGGGACTAGCGAAAACGAGCAGTACTTC. The chain has TRBV4-1 and TRBJ2-7; 10 bases match TRBD2. V lost 3 bases, J lost 5 bases, and 10 bases stayed unmatched. The CDR3 length is 16 residues. CDR1 is MGHRA, CDR2 YSYEKL, per germline.

The chain links TRBV6-1 to TRBJ1-6; no clear D gene. V lost 6 bases, J lost 5 bases, and 14 bases lay in between. The CDR3 covers 15 residues. Germline V gene data show CDR1 as MNHNS and CDR2 as SASEGT. This CDR3 reads CASSPAAFNNSPLHF. DNA for the CDR3: TGTGCCAGCAGCCCGGCGGCCTTTAATAATTCACCCCTCCACTTT.

The chain couples TRBV10-3 to TRBJ2-2, with D maybe TRBD2 (6 bases). The CDR3 has 14 residues. Trimming removed 3 bases from V and 6 bases from J, with 11 bases in between. Per the germline V gene, CDR1 is ENHRY and CDR2 is SYGVKD. The CDR3 loop reads CAISDRLGAGELFF. CDR3 in DNA: TGTGCCATCAGTGACCGACTAGGGGCCGGGGAGCTGTTTTTT.

This clonotype was counted a few times. Here the CDR3 reads CATSKGARGTFF. The CDR3 nucleotides read TGTGCCACCAGCAAAGGGGCAAGGGGGACTTTCTTT. The chain joins TRBV15 to TRBJ1-1, with D tentatively TRBD1 (6 bases). Germline CDR1 reads LNHNV; CDR2 reads YYDKDF (reference sequence). Trimming cost V 4 bases and J 12 bases, with 15 bases left between them. This CDR3 spans 12 amino acids.